This T cell receptor (beta chain) was identified during a study of T cell changes during pregnancy in multiple sclerosis. Assay: immunoSEQ multiplex PCR; the TCRdb copy retains only in-frame clones and omits some. The repertoire holds about 87,000 clones, with just under 95% as singletons. The TCR was taken from a female donor in good health, enrolled as a control in a pregnancy study. This specimen consisted of peripheral blood, obtained in the third trimester of pregnancy.

The CDR3: CASSPQGGAVNTEAFF. The CDR3, as DNA: TGCGCCAGCAGCCCGCAGGGGGGCGCGGTGAACACTGAAGCTTTCTTT. The V gene is TRBV5-1, the J gene TRBJ1-1; 7 nucleotides line up with TRBD1. V lost 4 bases, J lost 0 bases, and 9 bases stayed unmatched. The CDR3 runs 16 residues. Germline assignment: CDR1 SGHRS and CDR2 YFSETQ.